The 21 T cell receptor beta chains below come from one sample, sequenced in a study of PD-L1 blockade in urothelial cancer. Generated by immunoSEQ multiplex PCR, the TCRdb table keeps only in-frame clones and is missing some. The sample contains 45,000 or so clones, about 81% of which appear only once. Documented time point: pretreatment peripheral blood. The sequenced sample was PBMCs, obtained around atezolizumab (anti-PD-L1) treatment. These receptors all stem from a man aged 45-60 years with urothelial cancer.

The chain uses TRBV10-1 and TRBJ1-1; D remains ambiguous. Trimming stripped 6 bases from V and 4 bases from J, with 12 bases between. The V gene's germline CDR1 is WNHNN and CDR2 SYGVQD (reference sequence). The CDR3 runs 13 residues. The CDR3 protein is CASSQSRGTEAFF. The CDR3 DNA follows: TGCGCCAGCAGCCAGTCCCGGGGCACTGAAGCTTTCTTT.

This clone has just one count. The rearrangement joins TRBV9 to TRBJ2-2; TRBD1 matches at 9 bases. Unmatched junction bases numbered 3, after V lost 6 bases and J lost 3 bases. The CDR3 has 14 residues. CDR1 and CDR2 from the germline V gene are SGDLS and YYNGEE. CDR3 sequence: CASKDRGDTGELFF. The CDR3, as DNA: TGTGCCAGCAAGGACAGGGGTGACACCGGGGAGCTGTTTTTT.

This rearrangement joins TRBV5-1 to TRBJ2-1, with 9 nucleotides matching TRBD2. Per the germline V gene, CDR1 is SGHRS and CDR2 is YFSETQ. Trimming took 1 base from V and 1 from J; bases not matched to a gene: 0. This CDR3 region has 15 residues. The chain's CDR3 is CASSLTSGSYNEQFF. CDR3 DNA: TGCGCCAGCAGCTTGACTAGCGGGTCCTACAATGAGCAGTTCTTC.

This sequence joins TRBV25-1 and TRBJ1-3; D unclear. The CDR3 runs to 11 residues. The germline V gene encodes CDR1 MGHDK and CDR2 SYGVNS. Trimming left V 7 bases short and J 3 bases short, with 4 bases between. CDR3 coding DNA: TGTGCCAGCACTTTTGGAAACACCATATATTTT. Translation: CASTFGNTIYF.

The rearrangement joins TRBV7-3 to TRBJ2-1; 7 bases map to TRBD2. Germline loops: CDR1 SGHTA, CDR2 FQGTGA. V dropped 5 bases and J dropped 0; count of bases not matched to a gene: 7. The CDR3 is 16 residues long. CDR3 sequence reads: CASSPKGTTSYNEQFF. The CDR3 DNA reads TGTGCCAGCAGCCCAAAAGGGACTACCTCCTACAATGAGCAGTTCTTC.

The gene calls are TRBV7-6 and TRBJ2-5, with a possible D match to TRBD2 (7 bases). The germline V and J ends were trimmed by 1 base and 5 bases, with 17 bases remaining between them. There are 16 residues in the CDR3. Germline values: CDR1 SGHVS, CDR2 FNYEAQ. The CDR3, as DNA: TGTGCCAGCAGCTTAGTCAGGCGGGGGCCATGGGAGACCCAGTACTTC. Amino acids: CASSLVRRGPWETQYF. Looking up the rest from reference TRBV7-6 and TRBJ2-5 gives the full variable domain: GAGVSQSPRYKVTKRGQDVALRCDPISGHVSLYWYRQALGQGPEFLTYFNYEAQQDKSGLPNDRFSAERPEGSISTLTIQRTEQRDSAMYRCASSLVRRGPWETQYFGPGTRLLVL.

This clone was seen just once. The chain links TRBV19 to TRBJ2-5; TRBD2 matches at 9 bases. J was trimmed by 2 bases and V by 2 bases; bases with no gene match: 12. The CDR3 consists of 18 residues. Germline V CDR1 and CDR2: LNHDA, SQIVND (reference sequence). In nucleotides, the CDR3 is TGTGCCAGTAGTATAAGGGCGGGAGGGCGACGACATCAAGAGACCCAGTACTTC. Its protein product is CASSIRAGGRRHQETQYF.

The chain combines TRBV5-1 with TRBJ1-1, with D unclear. The V gene's germline CDR1 is SGHRS and CDR2 YFSETQ. The CDR3 length is 15 residues. V shed 2 bases and J shed 1 base, with 12 bases lying between them. The CDR3 region has the DNA TGCGCCAGCAGCTTCAGACAAACAACGAACACTGAAGCTTTCTTT. Its translation is CASSFRQTTNTEAFF.

The chain joins TRBV11-3 to TRBJ2-3; 13 bases are shared with TRBD2. This CDR3 has 18 amino acids. Germline V gene lookup returns CDR1 SGHNT and CDR2 YENEEA. V dropped 5 bases and J dropped 2; count of bases not matched to a gene: 10. The CDR3: CASSPRSGLAGATDTQYF. For the CDR3, the DNA is TGTGCCAGCAGCCCTCGCTCCGGACTAGCGGGGGCCACAGATACGCAGTATTTT.

This clone has only one observation. The rearrangement links TRBV6-6 to TRBJ1-1; 8 bases are shared with TRBD1. The CDR3 has 13 residues. Germline loops: CDR1 MNHNY, CDR2 SVGAGI (reference sequence). J lost 5 bases, V lost 6 bases, and 5 bases had no gene match. CDR3 bases: TGTGCCAGCAGAGGACAGGGCGAGACTGAAGCTTTCTTT. This encodes CASRGQGETEAFF.

This chain uses TRBV5-6 with TRBJ2-1; 13 nucleotides line up with TRBD2. The CDR3 consists of 16 residues. Germline CDR1 is SGHDT and CDR2 is YYEEEE. J lost 8 bases, V lost 4 bases, and 9 bases had no gene match. CDR3 sequence: CASSRTSGRVDDEQFF. CDR3 in DNA: TGTGCCAGCAGCCGGACTAGCGGGAGAGTAGATGATGAGCAGTTCTTC.

This clone was recorded once. The chain employs TRBV18 and TRBJ1-6; D is perhaps TRBD1 (6 bases). CDR3 length: 13 residues. Germline values: CDR1 KGHSH, CDR2 LQKENI. Trimming shortened V by 4 bases and J by 10 bases, and 11 bases separated the two germline ends. The chain's CDR3 is CASSQGEGSPLHF. The CDR3, as DNA: TGTGCCAGCTCACAGGGGGAAGGGTCACCCCTCCACTTT.

This clone was picked up one time. This chain links TRBV21-1 with TRBJ2-3; the table's D call, TRBD2, has no DNA check behind it. TRBV21-1 is tagged as a pseudogene. This CDR3 is 17 amino acids long. In DNA, the CDR3 is TGTGCCAGCAGCCCCCCGTTGCCGGGACTAGCTCCAGATACGCAGTATTTT. Amino acids: CASSPPLPGLAPDTQYF.

The V gene is TRBV2, the J gene TRBJ2-3; 8 bases map to TRBD2. Germline CDR1 reads SNHLY; CDR2 reads FYNNEI. The CDR3 spans 14 residues. Trimming cost V 8 bases and J 1 base; bases outside gene matches: 5. CDR3 DNA sequence: TGTGCCAGCCAGGGGACTAGACGCACAGATACGCAGTATTTT. Amino acids: CASQGTRRTDTQYF. Drawing the rest from reference TRBV2 and TRBJ2-3, the complete variable domain is EPEVTQTPSHQVTQMGQEVILRCVPISNHLYFYWYRQILGQKVEFLVSFYNNEISEKSEIFDDQFSVERPDGSNFTLKIRSTKLEDSAMYFCASQGTRRTDTQYFGPGTRLTVL.

The count of this clone is one. This chain uses TRBV5-4 with TRBJ1-1; the match to TRBD1 covers 7 bases. With V trimmed by 4 bases and J by 7 bases, 10 bases remained unmatched. The CDR3 is 14 residues long. Germline V gene lookup returns CDR1 SGHNT and CDR2 YYREEE (reference sequence). The CDR3 region is CASSNRGGGDEAFF. The CDR3 DNA reads as TGTGCCAGCAGCAACAGGGGCGGAGGGGATGAAGCTTTCTTT.

The chain is built from TRBV11-2 and TRBJ2-2; TRBD1 might be the D (8 bases). The CDR3 contains 17 residues. V dropped 4 bases and J dropped 7 bases, with 22 bases sitting between them. From germline, CDR1 is SGHAT and CDR2 FQNNGV. The CDR3, as DNA: TGTGCCAGCAGCTCACCCTCTAACAGGGGGAGGGTCGGGGAGCTGTTTTTT. Encoded protein: CASSSPSNRGRVGELFF.

Only a few counts were recorded for this clone. V is TRBV18 and J is TRBJ1-2, with TRBD1 identical over 9 bases. With 6 bases clipped from V and 6 bases from J, the junction kept 20 bases outside the gene matches. This CDR3 is 18 amino acids long. The germline CDR1 and CDR2 sequences are KGHSH and LQKENI. The CDR3 here is CASSQGLALGTGSDGYTF. The CDR3 DNA follows: TGTGCCAGCTCCCAAGGCCTGGCCCTGGGGACAGGGTCGGATGGCTACACCTTC.

This chain connects TRBV6-6 to TRBJ2-7; D might be TRBD2 (6 bases). The germline CDR1 and CDR2 sequences are MNHNY and SVGAGI (reference sequence). The CDR3 consists of 13 residues. V shed 8 bases and J shed 7 bases, with 18 bases lying between them. The CDR3 DNA follows: TGTGCCAGCTATACACGTACGGAGGGGGAGCAGTACTTC. Its protein is CASYTRTEGEQYF.

The V call is TRBV7-2, the J call TRBJ1-4; weak D call: TRBD1 (6 bases). From germline, CDR1 is SGHTA and CDR2 FQGNSA. The CDR3 has 15 residues. V lost 5 bases to trimming and J lost 7 bases, with 17 bases between them. CDR3 nucleotide sequence: TGTGCCAGCAGCCCCGAGTGGGGGGGCGGTGAAAAACTGTTTTTT. Amino acids: CASSPEWGGGEKLFF.

The rearrangement joins TRBV28 to TRBJ1-5; 7 bases agree with TRBD1. V lost 6 bases and J lost 1; bases outside the gene matches: 3. CDR1 and CDR2 (germline): MDHEN, SYDVKM. The CDR3 covers 14 residues. The CDR3 loop is CASRAGGSNQPQHF. CDR3 DNA sequence: TGTGCCAGCAGGGCAGGGGGGAGCAATCAGCCCCAGCATTTT. The full variable domain, completed using reference TRBV28 and TRBJ1-5, is DVKVTQSSRYLVKRTGEKVFLECVQDMDHENMFWYRQDPGLGLRLIYFSYDVKMKEKGDIPEGYSVSREKKERFSLILESASTNQTSMYLCASRAGGSNQPQHFGDGTRLSIL.

The chain joins TRBV29-1 to TRBJ2-1; 8 bases are shared with TRBD1. The CDR3 is 17 residues long. Germline values: CDR1 SQVTM, CDR2 ANQGSEA. The junction had 16 bases not matched to a gene; V was cut back by 6 bases and J by 3 bases. The CDR3 reads CSVDRGRTGRVYNEQFF. The CDR3 DNA follows: TGCAGCGTGGACCGGGGGAGGACAGGGCGAGTCTACAATGAGCAGTTCTTC.